Given below is one TCR beta chain in context. This sample was included in a study of blood T cell repertoires in COVID-19. Produced via immunoSEQ multiplex PCR; TCRdb's table is partial and in-frame only. The sample yields more than 200,000 clones, under 90% seen once. V was pared by 6 bases and J by 0 bases, with 5 bases of the junction left unmatched. The CDR3 has 15 amino acids. Germline V lookup: CDR1 LNHDA, CDR2 SQIVND (reference sequence). Seattle patient enrollment occurred during active infection, with longitudinal follow-up thereafter. The origin of this receptor is a woman older than 75 with COVID-19, enrolled during active disease. V and J are TRBV19 and TRBJ1-2; 9 bases agree with TRBD1. The sequencing sample was made of peripheral blood. Here the CDR3 reads CASRSGTGTNYGYTF. The CDR3 region has the DNA TGTGCCAGTAGAAGCGGGACAGGGACTAACTATGGCTACACCTTC.